The 10 T cell receptor beta chains below all came from one sample that was sequenced in a study of blood T cell repertoires in COVID-19 (dated by TCRdb to the early 2020s). The method behind the library was the immunoSEQ multiplex PCR assay. TCRdb limited this immuneACCESS table to in-frame rearrangements with V and J called. A share of clones is missing; checked studies link under half to unresolved V genes, and the rest is unexplained. Counted in this sample were about 400,000 clones; roughly 86% of them appeared once. The top ten hold 2% to 2.5% of the sample. Sequencing was performed on PBMCs or T cells enriched from blood (not recorded which). The receptor source for this set is a woman between 35 and 50 years old with acute COVID-19.

The chain has TRBV5-1 and TRBJ1-4; D unclear. Germline V gene lookup returns CDR1 SGHRS and CDR2 YFSETQ. The CDR3 spans 16 residues. V gave up 4 bases and J gave up 0 bases, with 13 bases separating them. Written as DNA, the CDR3 is TGCGCCAGCAGCGGATCTTTGAGGACAACTAATGAAAAACTGTTTTTT. Translating it yields CASSGSLRTTNEKLFF.

This chain connects TRBV29-1 to TRBJ2-7, with 9 bases that match TRBD1. The CDR3 length is 14 residues. Germline V CDR1 and CDR2: SQVTM, ANQGSEA. The J segment lost 3 bases and the V segment lost 1 base, leaving 4 bases of the junction unmatched. CDR3: CSVEAGTGNYEQYF. CDR3 DNA sequence: TGCAGCGTTGAAGCCGGGACAGGGAACTACGAGCAGTACTTC.

This chain connects TRBV29-1 to TRBJ1-1; tentatively, D is TRBD1 (5 bases). Germline V gene lookup returns CDR1 SQVTM and CDR2 ANQGSEA. V lost 6 bases and J 0 bases, leaving 8 bases between the germline ends. This CDR3 contains 12 residues. CDR3 loop: CSVDSMNTEAFF. In nucleotides, the CDR3 is TGCAGCGTCGACAGTATGAACACTGAAGCTTTCTTT.

This chain connects TRBV5-5 to TRBJ1-2; D might be TRBD1 (6 bases). The V gene lost 4 bases and the J gene lost 7 bases, with 11 bases spanning the gap. Germline assignment: CDR1 SGHKS and CDR2 YYEKEE (reference sequence). The CDR3 is 12 amino acids. CDR3 protein: CASSPQGRGYTF. CDR3 coding DNA: TGTGCCAGCAGCCCACAGGGTCGTGGCTACACCTTC.

V is TRBV9 and J is TRBJ1-4; TRBD1 matches at 7 bases. Germline V gene data show CDR1 as SGDLS and CDR2 as YYNGEE. The ends lost 4 bases at V and 6 bases at J; junction bases unmatched: 9. The CDR3 is made up of 15 amino acids. The CDR3 DNA is TGTGCCAGCAGCTCCCAGGGGGGTCTGGATGAAAAACTGTTTTTT. Protein product: CASSSQGGLDEKLFF.

This clone was detected a few times. The chain recombines TRBV2 with TRBJ2-7, with 8 bases identical to TRBD1. CDR3 length: 15 amino acids. The germline V gene encodes CDR1 SNHLY and CDR2 FYNNEI. V shed 6 bases, J shed 3 bases, and the junction held 10 bases outside the gene matches. The CDR3: CASRDRTGNSYEQYF. The DNA for the CDR3 is TGTGCCAGCAGGGATAGGACAGGGAACAGCTACGAGCAGTACTTC.

The J gene is TRBJ1-1, the V gene TRBV13; the D gene is possibly TRBD1 (5 bases). The germline V and J ends were trimmed by 1 base and 1 base, with 13 bases remaining between them. CDR1 and CDR2 from the germline V gene are PRHDT and FYEKMQ (reference sequence). The CDR3 is 16 residues long. The CDR3 sequence: CASSLELDTKNTEAFF. CDR3 DNA sequence: TGTGCCAGCAGCTTAGAGTTGGACACTAAGAACACTGAAGCTTTCTTT.

This rearrangement joins TRBV5-1 to TRBJ2-3; TRBD1 matches at 9 bases. Germline lookup yields CDR1 SGHRS and CDR2 YFSETQ. The junction had 6 bases not matched to a gene; V was cut back by 4 bases and J by 3 bases. This CDR3 spans 15 amino acids. The CDR3 protein is CASSIGQGKTDTQYF. The CDR3 DNA sequence: TGCGCCAGCAGCATTGGACAGGGGAAGACAGATACGCAGTATTTT. Drawing the rest from reference TRBV5-1 and TRBJ2-3, the complete variable domain is KAGVTQTPRYLIKTRGQQVTLSCSPISGHRSVSWYQQTPGQGLQFLFEYFSETQRNKGNFPGRFSGRQFSNSRSEMNVSTLELGDSALYLCASSIGQGKTDTQYFGPGTRLTVL.

J is TRBJ2-7 and V is TRBV21-1; TRBD1 was called by the table and not checked on the DNA. TRBV21-1 is labeled a pseudogene. This CDR3 has 15 residues. The CDR3 loop reads CASSIGTESSYEQYF. In DNA, the CDR3 is TGTGCCAGCAGCATCGGGACAGAAAGCTCCTACGAGCAGTACTTC.

This clone showed up just once. The rearrangement uses TRBV21-1 and TRBJ1-1. TRBV21-1 is an annotated pseudogene. CDR3 length: 14 amino acids. The CDR3 DNA sequence: TGTGCCAGCAGCAAAGACAGAGGAGGTGCTGAAGCTTTCTTT. Protein sequence: CASSKDRGGAEAFF.